A single sample is the source of the 17 T cell receptor beta chains below, sequenced in a study of PD-1 blockade in classical Hodgkin lymphoma. After autologous stem cell transplantation all patients relapsed, and prior brentuximab vedotin exposure differed between cohorts. Sequencing was performed with immunoSEQ multiplex PCR; in TCRdb, only in-frame clones are kept and a portion is missing. The sample has 12,000 to 15,000 clones; 85% to 90% are singletons. The specimen was peripheral blood mononuclear cells (PBMCs), collected at baseline. These receptors were taken from a human donor with classical Hodgkin lymphoma.

V is TRBV14 and J is TRBJ1-2; D unclear. V lost 2 bases and J lost 7, with 14 bases in between. Germline V gene sequence: CDR1 SGHDN, CDR2 FVKESK. This CDR3 contains 14 residues. The CDR3 DNA reads as TGTGCCAGCAGCCAAAGCCGTGAGGGAAGTGGCTACACCTTC. This codes for CASSQSREGSGYTF.

The sample holds a few counts of this clone. The chain recombines TRBV30 with TRBJ1-6; TRBD1 is a possible D gene (5 bases). Germline V gives CDR1 GTSNPN, CDR2 SVGIG (reference sequence). The CDR3 extends over 14 amino acids. V was trimmed by 4 bases and J by 7 bases, leaving 14 bases between them. The CDR3 DNA reads as TGTGCCTGGACCGTGGGGGGGACCAATTCACCCCTCCACTTT. Translated, it gives CAWTVGGTNSPLHF. Drawing the rest from reference TRBV30 and TRBJ1-6, the complete variable domain is SQTIHQWPATLVQPVGSPLSLECTVEGTSNPNLYWYRQAAGRGLQLLFYSVGIGQISSEVPQNLSASRPQDRQFILSSKKLLLSDSGFYLCAWTVGGTNSPLHFGNGTRLTVT.

This clone was found once. A read error is possible here, since a much larger clone lies one base away. Other nucleotide sequences from this sample produce the same CDR3. The rearrangement joins TRBV27 to TRBJ1-1, with 9 bases identical to TRBD1. CDR3 length: 15 residues. The junction had 3 bases not matched to a gene; V was cut back by 2 bases and J by 2 bases. CDR1 and CDR2 from the germline V gene are MNHEY and SMNVEV (reference sequence). CDR3 amino acids: CASSLTGGFNTEAFF. Here the CDR3 DNA reads TGTGCCAGCAGTTTAACAGGGGGCTTTAACACTGAAGCTTTCTTT.

V and J are TRBV5-1 and TRBJ1-2; maybe TRBD1 (5 bases). Looked up from germline, CDR1 is SGHRS and CDR2 is YFSETQ. Trimming cost V 0 bases and J 5 bases, with 20 bases left between them. The CDR3 sequence is 17 residues long. CDR3 protein: CASSLAGSRVAVYGYTF. In DNA form, the CDR3 reads TGCGCCAGCAGCTTGGCAGGATCCAGGGTCGCTGTATATGGCTACACCTTC.

The sample holds one count of this clone. The gene calls are TRBV28 and TRBJ1-5; no reliable D call. CDR3 size: 14 residues. Germline assignment: CDR1 MDHEN and CDR2 SYDVKM. Trimming took 6 bases from V and 0 from J, leaving 9 bases between them. The CDR3 nucleotides read TGTGCCAGCAGGGAGATATATAGCAATCAGCCCCAGCATTTT. This codes for CASREIYSNQPQHF.

The chain links TRBV15 to TRBJ1-5, with D unresolved. Looked up from germline, CDR1 is LNHNV and CDR2 is YYDKDF (reference sequence). With 3 bases removed from V and 0 bases from J, the gap between germline ends came to 6 bases. The CDR3 runs to 14 residues. CDR3 nucleotides: TGTGCCACCAGCAGTTACGGTAGCAATCAGCCCCAGCATTTT. Amino acid sequence: CATSSYGSNQPQHF.

This clone was picked up a small number of times. V is TRBV18 and J is TRBJ2-2; TRBD2 aligns across 13 bases. The V gene's germline CDR1 is KGHSH and CDR2 LQKENI. After removal of 3 bases from V and 7 bases from J, the junction contained 17 bases not matched to a gene. The CDR3 covers 20 residues. The CDR3, as DNA: TGTGCCAGCTCACCTCTTAATCCGGGACTAGCGGGATCAAAAGGCGGGGAGCTGTTTTTT. Protein sequence: CASSPLNPGLAGSKGGELFF.

This chain joins TRBV18 and TRBJ1-1; 9 nucleotides agree with TRBD1. Germline V CDR1 and CDR2: KGHSH, LQKENI. V dropped 2 bases and J dropped 3; count of bases not matched to a gene: 4. CDR3 size: 15 residues. The CDR3 sequence: CASSPSRQGDTEAFF. Here the CDR3 DNA reads TGTGCCAGCTCACCAAGTAGACAGGGGGACACTGAAGCTTTCTTT.

The V call is TRBV4-3, the J call TRBJ1-4; no reliable D call. Germline lookup yields CDR1 LGHNA and CDR2 YSLEER. This CDR3 region has 15 residues. V was clipped by 0 bases and J by 3 bases, with 8 bases between them. DNA of the CDR3: TGCGCCAGCAGCCAAGACCGGTGGGCTAATGAAAAACTGTTTTTT. It translates to CASSQDRWANEKLFF.

The V gene is TRBV30, the J gene TRBJ2-5; no clear D. Trimming stripped 0 bases from V and 5 bases from J, with 16 bases between. There are 15 residues in the CDR3. CDR1 and CDR2 (germline): GTSNPN, SVGIG (reference sequence). The CDR3 loop reads CAWSVRMSLRETQYF. CDR3 nucleotide sequence: TGTGCCTGGAGTGTTAGGATGTCCCTCCGGGAGACCCAGTACTTC.

The rearrangement uses TRBV9 and TRBJ2-3; 9 bases are a match to TRBD1. J was trimmed by 3 bases and V by 5 bases; bases with no gene match: 10. The CDR3 is 16 residues long. Germline CDR1 reads SGDLS; CDR2 reads YYNGEE. CDR3 coding DNA: TGTGCCAGCAGTGTACGGCCGGGACAGGGAACAGATACGCAGTATTTT. Its protein is CASSVRPGQGTDTQYF.

This clone occurred once. The V call is TRBV30, the J call TRBJ1-1; the D gene is possibly TRBD1 (6 bases). The CDR3 has 13 residues. V gave up 3 bases and J gave up 6 bases, with 14 bases separating them. The germline gives CDR1 GTSNPN, CDR2 SVGIG (reference sequence). The DNA of the CDR3 is TGTGCCTGGAGCAAGGGGGGTTCCCCTGAAGCTTTCTTT. Translating it yields CAWSKGGSPEAFF.

This clone was counted a single time. The chain carries TRBV19 and TRBJ2-3; 10 bases line up with TRBD2. Germline CDR1 reads LNHDA; CDR2 reads SQIVND (reference sequence). Unmatched junction bases numbered 14, after V lost 5 bases and J lost 3 bases. CDR3 size: 18 residues. This CDR3 reads CASSGVAGGVLGTDTQYF. The DNA for the CDR3 is TGTGCCAGTAGTGGCGTAGCGGGGGGTGTGCTTGGGACAGATACGCAGTATTTT.

The gene calls are TRBV2 and TRBJ2-1; 8 positions match TRBD2. The CDR3 spans 15 residues. The V segment lost 6 bases and the J segment 8 bases; nucleotides outside the gene matches: 12. Germline V gene data show CDR1 as SNHLY and CDR2 as FYNNEI. The chain's CDR3 is CASRRGGRSADEQFF. Here the CDR3 DNA reads TGTGCCAGCAGAAGAGGCGGGAGGTCAGCAGATGAGCAGTTCTTC.

This clone was picked up one time. This sequence joins TRBV10-3 and TRBJ2-1, with D unclear. The CDR3 is made up of 15 amino acids. Germline CDR1 reads ENHRY; CDR2 reads SYGVKD. V dropped 0 bases and J dropped 1 base, with 7 bases sitting between them. The CDR3 here is CAISESGSSYNEQFF. CDR3 bases: TGTGCCATCAGTGAGTCCGGCAGTTCCTACAATGAGCAGTTCTTC.

The CDR3 region has the DNA TGTGCCAGCAGCTTTGGGACGGGAGCCTACAATGAGCAGTTCTTC. Translated: CASSFGTGAYNEQFF. The rearrangement uses TRBV7-9 and TRBJ2-1; TRBD2 is a possible D gene (6 bases). The germline CDR1 and CDR2 sequences are SEHNR and FQNEAQ (reference sequence). Between the trimmed V and J ends, which lost 3 bases and 2 bases, there was a span of 11 bases. The CDR3 totals 15 residues.

The J gene is TRBJ1-2, the V gene TRBV29-1; 10 bases align to TRBD1. CDR3 length: 14 amino acids. Germline V CDR1 and CDR2: SQVTM, ANQGSEA. J gave up 4 bases and V 0 bases, and 2 bases lay outside the gene matches. The CDR3 region is CSVEDWTGGYGYTF. The DNA for the CDR3 is TGCAGCGTTGAAGATTGGACAGGGGGCTATGGCTACACCTTC.